This TCR beta chain was sequenced in a study of CD8+ T cells in alopecia areata. The CDR3 runs 13 residues. Germline V gives CDR1 MNHEY, CDR2 SMNVEV (reference sequence). Trimming took off 5 bases at V and 2 bases at J, with 8 bases between the two ends. Treatment defined: oral pan-JAK inhibitor, 5-10 mg twice daily. As the sequencing template, cDNA was produced by extracting RNA and reverse transcribing it. Some clones are missing from TCRdb's copy, which holds only in-frame ones; the method was immunoSEQ multiplex PCR. The data show 35,000 to 45,000 clones, with around nine tenths seen just once and around 18% held by the top ten.

The source of this sequence is a human donor with alopecia areata. The sequencing here drew on CD8+ T cells sorted from blood, taken at week 24, from a patient treated with tofacitinib. This chain uses TRBV27 with TRBJ2-3, with no clear D. Here the CDR3 reads CASSGRNTDTQYF. For the CDR3, the DNA is TGTGCCAGCAGTGGCAGGAACACAGATACGCAGTATTTT.